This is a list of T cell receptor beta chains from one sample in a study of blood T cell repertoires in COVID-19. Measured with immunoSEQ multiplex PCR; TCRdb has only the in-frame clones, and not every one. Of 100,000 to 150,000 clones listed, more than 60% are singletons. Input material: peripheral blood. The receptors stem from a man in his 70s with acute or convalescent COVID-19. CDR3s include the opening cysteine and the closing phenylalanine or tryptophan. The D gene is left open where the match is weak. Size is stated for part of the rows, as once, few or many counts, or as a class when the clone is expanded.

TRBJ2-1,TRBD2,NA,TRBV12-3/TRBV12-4,TGTGCCAGCAGTTTTGGGAGGGTGGGGTTTTTCTTC,CASSFGRVGFFF
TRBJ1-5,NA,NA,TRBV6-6,TGTGCCAGCAGTTACGAGGGAACATATAGCAATCAGCCCCAGCATTTT,CASSYEGTYSNQPQHF
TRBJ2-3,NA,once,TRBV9,TGTGCCAGCAGCGCACTGACTGGTGACTTCGTAGATACGCAGTATTTT,CASSALTGDFVDTQYF
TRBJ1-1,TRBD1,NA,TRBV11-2,TGTGCCAGCAGCTCGCCTCGGACAGGGCTGAACACTGAAGCTTTCTTT,CASSSPRTGLNTEAFF
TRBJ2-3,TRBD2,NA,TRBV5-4,TGTGCCAGCAGCTCCCTAGCGGGAGCGGCAGATACGCAGTATTTT,CASSSLAGAADTQYF
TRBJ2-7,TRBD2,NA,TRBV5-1,TGCGCCAGCAGCTTTGAGCGGGGGGTGACCTACGAGCAGTACTTC,CASSFERGVTYEQYF
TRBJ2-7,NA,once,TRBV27,TGTGCCAGCAGCCTAGAAACCCACGAGCAGTACTTC,CASSLETHEQYF
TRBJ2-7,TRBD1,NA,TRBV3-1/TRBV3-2,TGTGCCAGCAGCCAAGGTATAGGTTCAGGGGGCGCGTACGAGCAGTACTTC,CASSQGIGSGGAYEQYF
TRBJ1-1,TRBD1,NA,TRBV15,TGTGCCACCAGCTTACCGAGGACAGGGAGGAGGACTGAAGCTTTCTTT,CATSLPRTGRRTEAFF
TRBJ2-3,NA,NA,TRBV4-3,TGCGCCAGCAGCCAAGACGGGCTAGCCCTCACAGATACGCAGTATTTT,CASSQDGLALTDTQYF
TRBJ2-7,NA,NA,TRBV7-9,TGTGCCAGCAGCTCCGCGGCCCCGGGGGAGCAGTACTTC,CASSSAAPGEQYF
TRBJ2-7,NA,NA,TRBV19,TGTGCCAGTAGGCAGGGGCCAAATTACGAGCAGTACTTC,CASRQGPNYEQYF
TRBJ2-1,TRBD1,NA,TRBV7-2,TGTGCCAGCATCACCGGACAGGGGGCTAATGAGCAGTTCTTC,CASITGQGANEQFF
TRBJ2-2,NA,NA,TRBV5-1,TGCGCCAGCAGCTTATCCCCACAGGGATCGGGCGGGGAGCTGTTTTTT,CASSLSPQGSGGELFF
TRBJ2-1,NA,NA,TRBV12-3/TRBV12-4,TGTGCCAGCAGACCCAATACCGGGCAGGGGAAGTTCTTC,CASRPNTGQGKFF
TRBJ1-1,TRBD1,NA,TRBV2,TGTGCCAGCAATTGGGGACAGGGAGGCACTGAAGCTTTCTTT,CASNWGQGGTEAFF
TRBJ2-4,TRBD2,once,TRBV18,TGTGCCAGCTCACGCGGCGGGGGGGCCGGAAACATTCAGTACTTC,CASSRGGGAGNIQYF
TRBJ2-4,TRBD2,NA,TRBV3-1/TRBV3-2,TGTGCCAGCAGCCAAGCGACTAGCGGGGGCCTCAAAAACATTCAGTACTTC,CASSQATSGGLKNIQYF
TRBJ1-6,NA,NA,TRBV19,TGTGCCAGTAGTATGACTAGACTTCCCCTCCACTTT,CASSMTRLPLHF
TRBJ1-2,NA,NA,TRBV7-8,TGTGCCAGCAGCTACGGGACTGGGGGTTTTCAATATGGCTACACCTTC,CASSYGTGGFQYGYTF
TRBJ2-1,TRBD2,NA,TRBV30,TGTGCCTGGAAGGTGGGACCCTGGCGGGGGGAGCAGTTCTTC,CAWKVGPWRGEQFF
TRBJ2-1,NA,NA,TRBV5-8,TGTGCCAGCAGCTTGAACCAGGGGCGGAGTGAGCAGTTCTTC,CASSLNQGRSEQFF
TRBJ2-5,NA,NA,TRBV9,TGTGCCAGCAGCGTAGCGTCCCAAGAGACCCAGTACTTC,CASSVASQETQYF
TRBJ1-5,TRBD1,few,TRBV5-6,TGTGCCAGCAGCACGGGACAGGGACTTCAGCCCCAGCATTTT,CASSTGQGLQPQHF
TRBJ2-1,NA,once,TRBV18,TGTGCCAGCTCACCATCACAGAACAATGAGCAGTTCTTC,CASSPSQNNEQFF
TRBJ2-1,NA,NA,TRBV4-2,TGTGCCAGCAGCCAGGCCGGGGGGCCCCCCCAGGACAATGAGCAGTTCTTC,CASSQAGGPPQDNEQFF
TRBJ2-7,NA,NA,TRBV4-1,TGCGCCAGCAGCCAAGTGCTGGGGGCGATCTACGAGCAGTACTTC,CASSQVLGAIYEQYF
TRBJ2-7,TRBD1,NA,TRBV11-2,TGTGCCAGCACCGATAGGACAGGGGGGTTGTACGAGCAGTACTTC,CASTDRTGGLYEQYF
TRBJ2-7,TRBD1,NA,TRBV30,TGTGCCTGGAGTTTCAACAGGGGGCCCTACGAGCAGTACTTC,CAWSFNRGPYEQYF
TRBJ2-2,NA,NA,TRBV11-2,TGTGCCAGCAGCCGCGGCCCCAACACCGGGGAGCTGTTTTTT,CASSRGPNTGELFF
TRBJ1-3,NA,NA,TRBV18,TGTGCCAGCTCACCCTCTCAGGTTTATGGAAACACCATATATTTT,CASSPSQVYGNTIYF